This entry lists 2 T cell receptor beta chains sequenced from one sample in a study of blood T cell repertoires in COVID-19. The protocol was immunoSEQ multiplex PCR, while the TCRdb copy is restricted to in-frame clones and leaves out a portion. The sample includes some 270,000 clones, 75% to 95% of them seen just once. The specimen was PBMCs or T cells enriched from blood (not recorded which). The receptors were gathered from a man aged 40-49 years who had been exposed to COVID-19.

The chain links TRBV21-1 to TRBJ2-7; TRBD1, the D gene given by the table, was not confirmed from the DNA. TRBV21-1 is a listed pseudogene. This CDR3 region has 22 residues. The CDR3 loop is CASSRSQGAGLAEHRATYEQYF. For the CDR3, the DNA is TGTGCCAGCAGCAGGAGCCAGGGGGCAGGTCTAGCGGAACACCGGGCTACCTACGAGCAGTACTTC.

The V and J genes are TRBV19 and TRBJ2-1, with 14 bases identical to TRBD2. V gave up 9 bases and J gave up 2 bases; unmatched junction bases: 9. The CDR3 has 17 residues. Germline V gene sequence: CDR1 LNHDA, CDR2 SQIVND (reference sequence). The CDR3 coding sequence is TGTGCCAGCAGAGGGACTAGCGGGGGTTTGCCCTACAATGAGCAGTTCTTC. It translates to CASRGTSGGLPYNEQFF.